The rows below give T cell receptor beta chains drawn from one sample of a study of cytomegalovirus exposure and HLA in healthy donors. Clones were read by immunoSEQ multiplex PCR, and TCRdb kept only the in-frame ones, dropping some. The sample shows some 130,000 clones, about 76% of them seen only once. Material for sequencing was PBMCs. Source of these receptors: a man aged 18 to 29 in good health and CMV-seronegative. The CDR3 runs from the conserved cysteine through the conserved F or W. The D gene is left open where the match is weak. The size field is filled for only some rows; it gives once, few, many or a size class.

TRBV7-2	-	TRBD2	TRBJ2-5	TGTGCCAGCAGCTTTAGCGGGGGGTGGGGAGAGACCCAGTACTTC	CASSFSGGWGETQYF
TRBV13	-	-	TRBJ2-3	TGTGCCAGCACCAGACGCACAGATACACAGTATTTT	CASTRRTDTQYF
TRBV7-9	once	-	TRBJ2-5	TGTGCCAGCAGCTTACCCCTTGAGACCCAGTACTTC	CASSLPLETQYF
TRBV4-3	-	-	TRBJ2-7	TGCGCCAGCAGCCAAGAGACAGAACCCTCCTACGAGCAGTACTTC	CASSQETEPSYEQYF
TRBV7-3	-	-	TRBJ2-1	TGTGCCAGCAGCTTGGCAGGTTTATCCTACAATGAGCAGTTCTTC	CASSLAGLSYNEQFF
TRBV11-2	-	-	TRBJ1-1	TGTGCCAGCAGCTTAGTCGGGGGGCGGAGGACTGAAGCTTTCTTT	CASSLVGGRRTEAFF
TRBV10-2	-	TRBD1	TRBJ1-1	TGCGCCCACCGGACAGGCAGGGGAACTGAAGCTTTCTTT	CAHRTGRGTEAFF
TRBV18	-	-	TRBJ2-5	TGTGCCAGCTCACCAACTCCCGAACAAGAGACCCAGTACTTC	CASSPTPEQETQYF
TRBV28	-	TRBD1	TRBJ1-2	TGTGCCAGCAGCTCTGGACAGGGGTATGGCTACACCTTC	CASSSGQGYGYTF
TRBV5-1	-	TRBD1	TRBJ1-1	TGCGCCAGCAGCTCCCCTCAGGGGGCCAACACTGAAGCTTTCTTT	CASSSPQGANTEAFF
TRBV18	once	-	TRBJ1-2	TGTGCCAGCTCACCAGACAGAGCTAACTATGGCTACACCTTC	CASSPDRANYGYTF
TRBV12-5	-	-	TRBJ2-5	TGTGCTAGTGGTCTAGGCCCCCCGGAGGTGGGGACCCAGTACTTC	CASGLGPPEVGTQYF
TRBV28	-	-	TRBJ2-5	TGTGCCAGCAGTTTATCGCCAGGCGGGGAGACCCAGTACTTC	CASSLSPGGETQYF
TRBV2	-	-	TRBJ1-4	TGTGCCAGCAGTGAAACAGGGACTAATGAAAAACTGTTTTTT	CASSETGTNEKLFF
TRBV9	-	TRBD1	TRBJ1-4	TGTGCCAGCAGCGTACGGGGACAGCCGGATGAAAAACTGTTTTTT	CASSVRGQPDEKLFF
TRBV30	-	TRBD1	TRBJ1-4	TGTGCCTGGAAGATAGGACAGGATAATGAAAAACTGTTTTTT	CAWKIGQDNEKLFF
TRBV11-2	-	TRBD1	TRBJ1-1	TGTGCCAGCAGCAAACTGCTTCCGGGACAGACCAGCGATCCTGAAGCTTTCTTT	CASSKLLPGQTSDPEAFF
TRBV30	-	TRBD2	TRBJ2-1	TGTGCCCCGCGCCGGACTAGCGGGGGGGACTGTGGGGATGACTCCTACAATGAGCAGTTCTTC	CAPRRTSGGDCGDDSYNEQFF
TRBV6-1	-	TRBD1	TRBJ2-7	TGTGCCAGCAGCGGACAGGGGGGCTACGAGCCGTACTTC	CASSGQGGYEPYF
TRBV18	-	TRBD1	TRBJ1-4	TGTGCCAGCTCGGCCGGGACAGGGGGTCAAACTAATGAAAAACTGTTTTTT	CASSAGTGGQTNEKLFF
TRBV5-1	-	-	TRBJ2-2	TGCGCCAGCAGCTTCGTGAAGTCGGACAAGAGATACACCGGGGAGCTGTTTTTT	CASSFVKSDKRYTGELFF
TRBV18	-	TRBD2	TRBJ2-5	TGTGCCAGCTCTCTTGGACTAGCGGGGGGAACTATCCAAGAGACCCAGTACTTC	CASSLGLAGGTIQETQYF
TRBV7-8	-	-	TRBJ2-7	TGTGCCAGCAGCCCTGGACAACAATATAGGCAGTACTTC	CASSPGQQYRQYF
TRBV7-9	-	-	TRBJ1-1	TGTGCCAGCAGCTTAGTAAGGGAGACTGAAGCTTTCTTT	CASSLVRETEAFF
TRBV2	-	-	TRBJ1-1	TGTGCCAGCAGTGACAGGGAGAACACTGAAGCTTTCTTT	CASSDRENTEAFF
TRBV7-2	-	TRBD1	TRBJ1-5	TGTGCCAGCAGCTTTTCTAGACAGGGAGGAAGCAATCAGCCCCAGCATTTT	CASSFSRQGGSNQPQHF
TRBV28	-	-	TRBJ2-7	TGTGCCAGCAGTTTCCCCCAAGGGGACACAGAATACGAGCAGTACTTC	CASSFPQGDTEYEQYF
TRBV7-6	once	-	TRBJ2-5	TGTGCCAGCAGCACAACTAGCCTCCTTAAAGAGACCCAGTACTTC	CASSTTSLLKETQYF
TRBV4-1	-	-	TRBJ1-2	TGCGCCAGCAGCCAACCCGGACGGGACAAGAAAGGCTACACCTTC	CASSQPGRDKKGYTF
TRBV4-3	-	TRBD2	TRBJ2-1	TGCGCCAGCAGCCAATATCGGGACGTCGGGGGGGCTGGAAATGAGCAGTTCTTC	CASSQYRDVGGAGNEQFF
TRBV19	once	-	TRBJ1-4	TGTGCCAGTAGTCTGCAGGGGCAGGGTGGAGGTGGACTGTTTTTT	CASSLQGQGGGGLFF
TRBV12-5	-	-	TRBJ1-2	TGTGCTAGTGGTTTGCCCGGCGGGGTCCATGGCTACACCTTC	CASGLPGGVHGYTF
TRBV7-8	-	TRBD2	TRBJ2-7	TGTGCCAGCAGCGACCCAAGGGCTAGCGGGCGTATCTCCTACGAGCAGTACTTC	CASSDPRASGRISYEQYF
TRBV30	-	-	TRBJ2-7	TGTGCCTGGAGAAAAGGTCGTAATTCTCTCGGGGAGCAGTACTTC	CAWRKGRNSLGEQYF
TRBV21-1	once	-	TRBJ1-1	TGTGCCAGCAGAAGACAGGGTATGTCTAGGTGGACTGAAGCTTTCTTT	CASRRQGMSRWTEAFF
TRBV10-3	-	TRBD1	TRBJ1-1	TGTGCCATCAGTGAGACAGGGGGAGCTTTCTTT	CAISETGGAFF
TRBV29-1	-	-	TRBJ1-1	TGCAGCGTTGAGCGACTCCCGAACACTGAAGCTTTCTTT	CSVERLPNTEAFF
TRBV7-2	-	-	TRBJ2-6	TGTGCCAGCAGCTTGACATGGCGCTCTGGGGCCAACGTCCTGACTTTC	CASSLTWRSGANVLTF
TRBV27	once	-	TRBJ2-7	TGTGCCAGCAGTTTGTCGGGGAACGAGCAGTACTTC	CASSLSGNEQYF
TRBV19	-	-	TRBJ2-3	TGTGCCAGTAGTATAGATCCGGGGGGCTCTAATACGCAGTATTTT	CASSIDPGGSNTQYF
TRBV5-1	-	-	TRBJ1-1	TGCGCCAGCAGCTCCGTTGGGGCGGACACTGAAGCTTTCTTT	CASSSVGADTEAFF